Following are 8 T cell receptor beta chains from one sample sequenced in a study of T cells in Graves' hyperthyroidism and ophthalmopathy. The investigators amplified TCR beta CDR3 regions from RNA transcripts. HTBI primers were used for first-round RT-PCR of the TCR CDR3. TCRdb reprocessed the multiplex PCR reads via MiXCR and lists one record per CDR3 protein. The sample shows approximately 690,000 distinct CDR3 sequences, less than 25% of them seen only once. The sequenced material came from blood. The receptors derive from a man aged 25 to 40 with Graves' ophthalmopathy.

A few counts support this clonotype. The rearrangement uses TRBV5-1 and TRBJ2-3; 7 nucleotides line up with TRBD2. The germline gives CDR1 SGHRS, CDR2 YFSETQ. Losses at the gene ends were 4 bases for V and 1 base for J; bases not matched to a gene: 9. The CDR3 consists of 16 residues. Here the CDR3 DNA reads TGCGCCAGCAGCGCCGGGGGGATGGGAGGCACAGATACGCAGTATTTT. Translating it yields CASSAGGMGGTDTQYF.

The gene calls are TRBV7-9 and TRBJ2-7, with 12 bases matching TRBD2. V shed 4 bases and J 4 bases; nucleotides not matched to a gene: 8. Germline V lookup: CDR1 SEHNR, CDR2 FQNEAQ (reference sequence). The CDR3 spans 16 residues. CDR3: CASSSRTSGNSYEQYF. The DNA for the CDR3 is TGTGCCAGCAGCTCCAGGACTAGCGGGAATTCTTACGAGCAGTACTTC. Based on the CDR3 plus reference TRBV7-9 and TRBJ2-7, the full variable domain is DTGVSQNPRHKITKRGQNVTFRCDPISEHNRLYWYRQTLGQGPEFLTYFQNEAQLEKSRLLSDRFSAERPKGSFSTLEIQRTEQGDSAMYLCASSSRTSGNSYEQYFGPGTRLTVT.

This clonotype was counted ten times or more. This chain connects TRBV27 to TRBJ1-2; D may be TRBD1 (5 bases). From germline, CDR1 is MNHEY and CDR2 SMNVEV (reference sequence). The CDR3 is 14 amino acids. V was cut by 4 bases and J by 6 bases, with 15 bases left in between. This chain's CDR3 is CASSSHRGGDGYTF. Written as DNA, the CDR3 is TGTGCCAGCAGTTCCCATCGGGGCGGGGATGGCTACACCTTC.

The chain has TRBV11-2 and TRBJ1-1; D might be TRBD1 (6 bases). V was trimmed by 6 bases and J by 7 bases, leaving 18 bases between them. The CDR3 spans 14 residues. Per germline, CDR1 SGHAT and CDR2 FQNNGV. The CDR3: CASSRTGAGGEAFF. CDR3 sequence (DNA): TGTGCCAGCAGTCGGACGGGGGCTGGGGGTGAAGCTTTCTTT.

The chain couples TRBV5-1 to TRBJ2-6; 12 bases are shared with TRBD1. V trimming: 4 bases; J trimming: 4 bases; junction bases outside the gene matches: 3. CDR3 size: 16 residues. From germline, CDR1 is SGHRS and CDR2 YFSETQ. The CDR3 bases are TGCGCCAGCAGCCGGGACAGGGGGCCGGGGGCCAACGTCCTGACTTTC. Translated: CASSRDRGPGANVLTF.

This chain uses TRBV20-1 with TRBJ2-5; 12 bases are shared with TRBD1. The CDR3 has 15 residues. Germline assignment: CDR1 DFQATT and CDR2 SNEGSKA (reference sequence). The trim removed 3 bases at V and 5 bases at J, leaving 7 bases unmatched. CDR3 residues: CSASPGQGARETQYF. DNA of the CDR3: TGCAGTGCTAGCCCGGGACAGGGGGCACGGGAGACCCAGTACTTC.

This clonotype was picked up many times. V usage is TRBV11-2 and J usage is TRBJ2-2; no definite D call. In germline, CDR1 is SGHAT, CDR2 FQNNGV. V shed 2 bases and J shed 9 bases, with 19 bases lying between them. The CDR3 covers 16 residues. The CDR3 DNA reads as TGTGCCAGCAGCTTATACCCGTGGGGAATGGAGAGGGAGCTGTTTTTT. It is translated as CASSLYPWGMERELFF.

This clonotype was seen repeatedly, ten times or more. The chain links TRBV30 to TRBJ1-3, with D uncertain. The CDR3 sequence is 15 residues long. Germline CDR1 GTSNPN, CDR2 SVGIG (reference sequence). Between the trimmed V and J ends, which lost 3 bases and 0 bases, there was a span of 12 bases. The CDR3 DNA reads TGTGCCTGGAGCGAAGCAGGCTTCTCTGGAAACACCATATATTTT. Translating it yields CAWSEAGFSGNTIYF.